These 27 T cell receptor beta chains originate from one sample sequenced in a study of siplizumab effects on memory and regulatory T cells (dated by TCRdb to between 2018 and 2021). The library was prepared using the immunoSEQ multiplex PCR assay. Here the immuneACCESS table is served through TCRdb, limited to in-frame sequences with V and J called. Missing clones are a known gap in these copies; in checked studies unresolved V genes cover under half, and the rest lacks a known reason. Here the sample has about 87,000 clones; 94% occur a single time. The ten top clones hold over 0.25% of the sample. Sequences were obtained from non-Treg CD4+ T cells sorted from blood. According to the study, the label for this sample's cell subset or site signals: FACS-sorted unstimulated CD4+ non-regulatory T cells. The receptor source for this set is a human donor in good health.

V usage is TRBV5-1 and J usage is TRBJ2-2; D may correspond to TRBD1 or TRBD2 (6 bases each). The CDR3 extends over 19 amino acids. V lost 4 bases, J lost 1 base, and 23 bases lay in between. Germline V gives CDR1 SGHRS, CDR2 YFSETQ. The chain's CDR3 is CASSPIGVVGGENTGELFF. DNA of the CDR3: TGCGCCAGCAGCCCTATTGGGGTGGTCGGGGGCGAGAACACCGGGGAGCTGTTTTTT.

The rearrangement uses TRBV7-9 and TRBJ2-3; perhaps TRBD1 as D (6 bases). Between the trimmed V and J ends, which lost 5 bases and 2 bases, there was a span of 17 bases. Germline CDR1 reads SEHNR; CDR2 reads FQNEAQ (reference sequence). The CDR3 runs 16 residues. The CDR3 spells CASSASPDRPTDTQYF. For the CDR3, the DNA is TGTGCCAGCAGCGCCTCCCCGGACAGACCCACAGATACGCAGTATTTT.

CDR3 region: CASTGLEGTDTQYF. The CDR3 nucleotides read TGTGCCAGCACTGGACTAGAGGGCACAGATACGCAGTATTTT. The chain couples TRBV25-1 to TRBJ2-3; 7 positions match TRBD2. Germline values: CDR1 MGHDK, CDR2 SYGVNS. This CDR3 has 14 amino acids. The ends lost 7 bases at V and 1 base at J; junction bases unmatched: 5.

This clone has a handful of counts. The V gene is TRBV5-8, the J gene TRBJ1-2; maybe TRBD1 (5 bases). The germline gives CDR1 SGHTS, CDR2 YDEGEE. CDR3 size: 15 residues. Trimming stripped 3 bases from V and 5 bases from J, with 17 bases between. The CDR3 bases are TGTGCCAGCAGCTCGAGCGGGGCCGTGTGGTATGGCTACACCTTC. Its translation is CASSSSGAVWYGYTF.

The chain has TRBV11-2 and TRBJ2-5, with D possibly being TRBD2 (6 bases). V was cut by 5 bases and J by 0 bases, with 22 bases left in between. Germline CDR1 and CDR2: SGHAT and FQNNGV. This CDR3 comprises 18 residues. The CDR3 DNA sequence: TGTGCCAGCAGCCCCCCCTGGACTATTACTTGGTACCAAGAGACCCAGTACTTC. Residues: CASSPPWTITWYQETQYF.

The J gene is TRBJ1-4, the V gene TRBV4-2; 8 bases align to TRBD1. The CDR3 sequence is 16 residues long. The germline CDR1 and CDR2 sequences are LGHNA and YNFKEQ. Trimming removed 2 bases from V and 7 bases from J; junction bases left unmatched: 9. The CDR3 coding sequence is TGTGCCAGCAGCCAATCACCGGACAGGGAGGGTGAAAAACTGTTTTTT. It encodes CASSQSPDREGEKLFF.

Concerning this clone itself: Other DNA sequences in the sample encode the same CDR3. V gene TRBV19 combines with J gene TRBJ2-7; tentative D call: TRBD1 (5 bases). Trimming removed 5 bases from V and 3 bases from J, with 8 bases in between. CDR3 length equals 12 residues. Germline assignment: CDR1 LNHDA and CDR2 SQIVND (reference sequence). The CDR3 loop reads CASSPQGYEQYF. The CDR3 DNA sequence: TGTGCCAGTAGTCCCCAGGGCTACGAGCAGTACTTC.

Here the CDR3 DNA reads TGTGCCTGGAGTGTACCTGCAACAGGCTACACCTTC. It specifies CAWSVPATGYTF. The gene calls are TRBV30 and TRBJ1-2; D is unclear. The V end was cut by 0 bases, the J end by 8 bases, with 10 bases between. This CDR3 has 12 residues. The germline V gene has CDR1 GTSNPN and CDR2 SVGIG (reference sequence).

CDR3 nucleotide sequence: TGTGCCAGCAGCTTGGGACAACACTCAGAGGGGGGCTACACCTTC. This sequence encodes CASSLGQHSEGGYTF. This rearrangement joins TRBV5-6 to TRBJ1-2; TRBD1 might be the D (5 bases). The CDR3 totals 15 residues. V was trimmed by 0 bases and J by 8 bases, leaving 17 bases between them. Germline V CDR1 and CDR2: SGHDT, YYEEEE.

This clone was detected once. The CDR3 DNA follows: TGTGCCAGCAGCTTAACTCGATTTTGGAGAACTGAAGCTTTCTTT. This codes for CASSLTRFWRTEAFF. The chain couples TRBV11-2 to TRBJ1-1; D unclear. The CDR3 length is 15 residues. The germline V gene has CDR1 SGHAT and CDR2 FQNNGV. V lost 2 bases to trimming and J lost 5 bases, with 15 bases between them.

This chain uses TRBV4-2 with TRBJ2-1, with TRBD1 matching 7 bases. The CDR3 is 16 amino acids. CDR1 and CDR2 from the germline V gene are LGHNA and YNFKEQ. The junction had 9 bases not matched to a gene; V was cut back by 2 bases and J by 5 bases. CDR3 coding DNA: TGTGCCAGCAGCCAACCGACAGGGCGCCTCCACAATGAGCAGTTCTTC. It encodes CASSQPTGRLHNEQFF.

The rearrangement joins TRBV13 to TRBJ2-7, with 9 bases identical to TRBD1. The CDR3 totals 15 residues. Per the germline V gene, CDR1 is PRHDT and CDR2 is FYEKMQ (reference sequence). The V gene end was trimmed by 3 bases and the J gene end by 3 bases; junction bases not matched to a gene: 6. The DNA for the CDR3 is TGTGCCAGCAGCTTGAAGGGGACAGGGTTCTACGAGCAGTACTTC. It encodes CASSLKGTGFYEQYF.

This clone was detected a few times. This chain links TRBV21-1 with TRBJ2-7; the D call TRBD2 from the table was never checked on the DNA. TRBV21-1 is termed a pseudogene. There are 14 residues in the CDR3. CDR3 nucleotides: TGTGCCAGCCCCACCGCGGGAGCTAGGTACGAGCAGTACTTC. Its translation is CASPTAGARYEQYF.

This chain connects TRBV6-1 to TRBJ1-2; 9 bases match TRBD1. The CDR3 has 13 amino acids. CDR1 and CDR2 (germline): MNHNS, SASEGT. V was clipped by 7 bases and J by 4 bases; unmatched bases: 4. CDR3 region: CASTEGQGYGYTF. Here the CDR3 DNA reads TGTGCCAGCACCGAGGGACAGGGCTATGGCTACACCTTC.

The chain links TRBV5-4 to TRBJ2-3; 8 bases align to TRBD2. This CDR3 contains 14 residues. The V and J ends lost 6 bases and 4 bases, in that order; junction bases with no gene match: 7. Germline V gives CDR1 SGHNT, CDR2 YYREEE (reference sequence). As DNA, the CDR3 is TGTGCCAGCACCCGGCGTAGCGGGGCAGATACGCAGTATTTT. Its translation: CASTRRSGADTQYF.

The chain carries TRBV30 and TRBJ2-7, with 11 bases that match TRBD2. Germline V gene data show CDR1 as GTSNPN and CDR2 as SVGIG (reference sequence). With 5 bases clipped from V and 4 bases from J, the junction kept 4 bases outside the gene matches. This CDR3 is 13 amino acids long. CDR3 region: CAWGGTSGYEQYF. The CDR3 DNA reads as TGTGCCTGGGGTGGGACTAGCGGTTACGAGCAGTACTTC.

The chain links TRBV7-2 to TRBJ1-6, with D hard to call. The CDR3 has 14 residues. Germline V gene data show CDR1 as SGHTA and CDR2 as FQGNSA. V was cut by 1 base and J by 9 bases, with 10 bases left in between. The CDR3 here is CASSLEISGSPLHF. In DNA form, the CDR3 reads TGTGCCAGCAGCTTAGAAATTTCAGGTTCACCCCTCCACTTT.

V and J are TRBV30 and TRBJ2-5, with D unclear. Looked up from germline, CDR1 is GTSNPN and CDR2 is SVGIG (reference sequence). V was trimmed by 1 base and J by 5 bases, leaving 8 bases between them. The length of the CDR3 is 12 residues. Here the CDR3 reads CAWSAQWETQYF. CDR3 coding DNA: TGTGCCTGGAGTGCCCAGTGGGAGACCCAGTACTTC. The whole variable domain, filled in from reference TRBV30 and TRBJ2-5, reads SQTIHQWPATLVQPVGSPLSLECTVEGTSNPNLYWYRQAAGRGLQLLFYSVGIGQISSEVPQNLSASRPQDRQFILSSKKLLLSDSGFYLCAWSAQWETQYFGPGTRLLVL.

The chain combines TRBV10-2 with TRBJ1-5; TRBD1 matches 9 bases. Germline V gene data show CDR1 as WSHSY and CDR2 as SAAADI. The CDR3 sequence is 15 residues long. J gave up 4 bases and V 7 bases, and 8 bases lay outside the gene matches. The CDR3 sequence: CASTPGQGLNQPQHF. CDR3 in DNA: TGCGCCAGCACCCCGGGACAGGGCCTAAATCAGCCCCAGCATTTT.

This clone was recorded only once. V gene TRBV11-2 combines with J gene TRBJ1-1; D unresolved. Trimming took 1 base from V and 4 from J, leaving 10 bases between them. The CDR3 loop spans 14 amino acids. Per germline, CDR1 SGHAT and CDR2 FQNNGV. The CDR3: CASSLVGFGTEAFF. CDR3 in DNA: TGTGCCAGCAGCTTAGTGGGGTTTGGCACTGAAGCTTTCTTT.

This chain connects TRBV11-3 to TRBJ2-3, with unresolved D. The CDR3 is made up of 14 amino acids. The V end was cut by 4 bases, the J end by 0 bases, with 8 bases between. Germline CDR1 reads SGHNT; CDR2 reads YENEEA. CDR3 amino acids: CASSSARSTDTQYF. DNA of the CDR3: TGTGCCAGCAGCTCCGCCAGGAGCACAGATACGCAGTATTTT.

The V call is TRBV19, the J call TRBJ2-3; 13 positions agree with TRBD2. J gave up 5 bases and V 7 bases, and 9 bases lay outside the gene matches. Germline V CDR1 and CDR2: LNHDA, SQIVND (reference sequence). The CDR3 covers 16 residues. The DNA of the CDR3 is TGTGCCAGTACAAGGACTAGCGGGAGTAACGGAGATACGCAGTATTTT. This encodes CASTRTSGSNGDTQYF.

The chain links TRBV5-6 to TRBJ2-7; D uncertain. Deletions cut 2 bases from V and 2 bases from J, with 14 bases between. There are 15 residues in the CDR3. Germline V lookup: CDR1 SGHDT, CDR2 YYEEEE. In DNA, the CDR3 is TGTGCCAGCAGCTTAATCGGCCCAGTCACCTACGAGCAGTACTTC. Protein sequence: CASSLIGPVTYEQYF.

This chain uses TRBV9 with TRBJ1-1; no reliable D call. Trimming removed 4 bases at V and 3 bases at J, with 16 bases between. The CDR3 runs 15 residues. Per the germline V gene, CDR1 is SGDLS and CDR2 is YYNGEE. This chain's CDR3 is CASSLHPTIDTEAFF. The CDR3 DNA follows: TGTGCCAGCAGCCTACACCCGACAATCGACACTGAAGCTTTCTTT. Complete variable domain (other parts from reference TRBV9 and TRBJ1-1): DSGVTQTPKHLITATGQRVTLRCSPRSGDLSVYWYQQSLDQGLQFLIQYYNGEERAKGNILERFSAQQFPDLHSELNLSSLELGDSALYFCASSLHPTIDTEAFFGQGTRLTVV.

The rearrangement links TRBV29-1 to TRBJ2-1, with TRBD1 identical over 8 bases. With V trimmed by 3 bases and J by 0 bases, 1 base remained unmatched. Germline CDR1 reads SQVTM; CDR2 reads ANQGSEA. This CDR3 has 14 amino acids. DNA of the CDR3: TGCAGCGTTGACGACAGGGGCTCCTACAATGAGCAGTTCTTC. Encoded protein: CSVDDRGSYNEQFF.

The chain uses TRBV11-3 and TRBJ2-3; 8 bases are shared with TRBD1. There are 14 residues in the CDR3. Germline CDR1 SGHNT, CDR2 YENEEA. Unmatched junction bases numbered 2, after V lost 3 bases and J lost 3 bases. CDR3 amino acids: CASSLYRGTDTQYF. The CDR3, as DNA: TGTGCCAGCAGCTTGTACAGGGGGACAGATACGCAGTATTTT.

The chain links TRBV5-1 to TRBJ2-5; D unresolved. This CDR3 comprises 13 residues. The ends were cut back, 4 bases at V and 0 bases at J, with 7 bases in the middle. CDR1 and CDR2 (germline): SGHRS, YFSETQ. The CDR3 here is CASSPRNQETQYF. For the CDR3, the DNA is TGCGCCAGCAGCCCGCGCAACCAAGAGACCCAGTACTTC.